One sample yielded the 25 T cell receptor beta chains listed below, sequenced in a study of blood T cells in healthy people across ages. A second PCR, run for roughly 7 to 12 cycles, used a sample-barcoded 5' primer plus a J-beta primer mix. TCRdb fed the 5' RACE reads into MiXCR, producing one record per CDR3 protein. The sample contains 1 million or so distinct CDR3 sequences, approximately 25% of which appear only once. These sequences were also reported in another study, on T cells of mothers and their children.

Input material: blood. These receptors came from a girl under 10 years old in good health.

V is TRBV28 and J is TRBJ2-1; possible D gene TRBD2, 6 bases. Per the germline V gene, CDR1 is MDHEN and CDR2 is SYDVKM. Trimming removed 8 bases at V and 2 bases at J, with 13 bases between. The CDR3 runs 14 residues. The chain's CDR3 is CASQGLGAYNEQFF. The CDR3 DNA is TGTGCCAGCCAGGGACTTGGGGCCTACAATGAGCAGTTCTTC.

The chain carries TRBV20-1 and TRBJ2-5, with D tentatively TRBD1 (6 bases). The better agreement between TRBJ2-7 and the DNA end casts doubt on the J call. CDR1 is DFQATT and CDR2 is SNEGSKA in the germline V gene (reference sequence). The CDR3 has 15 amino acids. The CDR3 loop is CSAREAPGVIYEQYF. The DNA of the CDR3 is TGCAGTGCTAGAGAAGCACCAGGGGTGATTTACGAGCAGTACTTC.

Worth noting for this clonotype: One junction end disagrees with the germline gene, perhaps due to a read error. The chain combines TRBV7-8 with TRBJ1-1; 8 bases are shared with TRBD1. The CDR3 contains 17 residues. The germline CDR1 and CDR2 sequences are SGHVS and FQNEAQ. The CDR3 region has the DNA TGTGCCAGCAGCTCTGTCCTCTGGGGACAGGCTAACACTGAAGCTCTCTTT. Translation: CASSSVLWGQANTEALF. The full variable domain, rest sourced from reference TRBV7-8 and TRBJ1-1, is GAGVSQSPRYKVAKRGQDVALRCDPISGHVSLFWYQQALGQGPEFLTYFQNEAQLDKSGLPSDRFFAERPEGSVSTLKIQRTQQEDSAVYLCASSSVLWGQANTEALFGQGTRLTVV.

This sequence joins TRBV6-1 and TRBJ2-5, with 7 bases lining up with TRBD2. This CDR3 region has 14 residues. J lost 7 bases, V lost 7 bases, and 12 bases had no gene match. Germline assignment: CDR1 MNHNS and CDR2 SASEGT. DNA for the CDR3: TGTGCCAGCATACCTAGCGGACCTCCGGGGACCCAGTACTTC. It is translated as CASIPSGPPGTQYF.

This clonotype was recorded a few times. A read error may account for a junction end that differs from germline. J is TRBJ2-5 and V is TRBV12-3 or TRBV12-4; 7 bases line up with TRBD1. This CDR3 has 11 residues. The DNA of the CDR3 is TGTGCCAGCAGCCCAGGACAGGACCGGGCCTTC. This sequence encodes CASSPGQDRAF.

The chain uses TRBV29-1 and TRBJ1-2; no clear D. Germline V lookup: CDR1 SQVTM, CDR2 ANQGSEA. This CDR3 comprises 12 residues. V was clipped by 3 bases and J by 8 bases, with 13 bases between them. DNA for the CDR3: TGCAGCGTTGATCTCGGGAGTAGCGGCTACACCTTC. Translation: CSVDLGSSGYTF.

This clonotype was seen a few times. The chain couples TRBV29-1 to TRBJ2-7, with TRBD2 matching 8 bases. The CDR3 contains 14 residues. Germline-derived CDR1 and CDR2 are SQVTM and ANQGSEA. V was clipped by 6 bases and J by 3 bases; unmatched bases: 10. The CDR3 nucleotides read TGCAGCGTCAGAGCGGGAGACGCGGGCTACGAGCAGTACTTC. Its protein is CSVRAGDAGYEQYF.

In this sample, this clonotype turned up a few times. CDR3 DNA sequence: TGTGCCAGCAGTTACTCGATTAGGCTGTACTACGAGCAGTACTTC. Its protein is CASSYSIRLYYEQYF. The chain carries TRBV6-5 and TRBJ2-7; D not certain. The CDR3 length is 15 residues. Germline V gene lookup returns CDR1 MNHEY and CDR2 SVGAGI. With 0 bases removed from V and 3 bases from J, the gap between germline ends came to 12 bases.

The table lists this clonotype with a few counts. The chain employs TRBV6-6 and TRBJ2-1; 9 bases match TRBD1. Germline trimming cut 8 bases from V and 9 bases from J; bases unmatched to any gene: 14. The CDR3 is made up of 15 amino acids. The germline CDR1 and CDR2 sequences are MNHNY and SVGAGI (reference sequence). The CDR3 reads CASALQLQGAGEQFF. CDR3 nucleotide sequence: TGTGCCAGCGCCCTCCAGTTACAGGGGGCGGGTGAGCAGTTCTTC.

Only a few counts were recorded for this clonotype. The chain carries TRBV9 and TRBJ2-3, with D possibly being TRBD2 (6 bases). Trimming pared 4 bases from V and 2 bases from J, leaving 11 bases between. The CDR3 sequence is 14 residues long. CDR1 and CDR2 (germline): SGDLS, YYNGEE. CDR3 loop: CASSPRLVTDTQYF. CDR3 bases: TGTGCCAGCAGCCCCCGACTAGTCACAGATACGCAGTATTTT.

The chain employs TRBV4-3 and TRBJ2-4; 10 bases agree with TRBD1. V lost 4 bases to trimming and J lost 4 bases; unmatched junction nucleotides: 7. The V gene's germline CDR1 is LGHNA and CDR2 YSLEER. The CDR3 has 16 residues. CDR3 in DNA: TGCGCCAGCAGCCCAGACCCGGGACAGGGGAAAAACATTCAGTACTTC. This encodes CASSPDPGQGKNIQYF.

The chain links TRBV28 to TRBJ2-1, with 11 bases matching TRBD2. Trimming removed 11 bases from V and 9 bases from J; junction bases left unmatched: 12. The CDR3 covers 14 residues. The V gene's germline CDR1 is MDHEN and CDR2 SYDVKM. The DNA for the CDR3 is TGTGCCGGTATTAGCGGGAGGGCCGGTCCTGAGCAGTTCTTC. Translated, it gives CAGISGRAGPEQFF.

This chain connects TRBV20-1 to TRBJ2-1, with D possibly matching TRBD1 (5 bases). Germline values: CDR1 DFQATT, CDR2 SNEGSKA (reference sequence). The CDR3 totals 12 residues. The germline V and J ends were trimmed by 1 base and 9 bases, with 10 bases remaining between them. The chain's CDR3 is CSARGGRAEQFF. The CDR3 DNA reads as TGCAGTGCTAGAGGTGGCAGGGCTGAGCAGTTCTTC.

The rearrangement uses TRBV7-2 and TRBJ2-3; D gene ambiguous. Germline lookup yields CDR1 SGHTA and CDR2 FQGNSA. This CDR3 spans 11 amino acids. V lost 8 bases and J 8 bases, leaving 11 bases between the germline ends. The CDR3 loop is CASGSVGTQYF. The DNA of the CDR3 is TGTGCCAGCGGATCGGTGGGTACGCAGTATTTT.

This clonotype was counted a few times. The chain links TRBV6-1 to TRBJ2-5; no firm D call. CDR1 and CDR2 (germline): MNHNS, SASEGT. This CDR3 region has 16 residues. Trimming took 4 bases from V and 5 from J, leaving 20 bases between them. The CDR3 reads CASSGARISLGETQYF. The CDR3 DNA follows: TGTGCCAGCAGTGGAGCTAGAATATCCCTCGGGGAGACCCAGTACTTC.

This clonotype was counted only a few times. The chain combines TRBV9 with TRBJ2-6, with a possible D match to TRBD2 (6 bases). This CDR3 has 15 residues. Germline V gene sequence: CDR1 SGDLS, CDR2 YYNGEE. With 0 bases removed from V and 3 bases from J, the gap between germline ends came to 7 bases. The CDR3 nucleotides read TGTGCCAGCAGCGTAGGGGGGGATGGGGCCAACGTCCTGACTTTC. It specifies CASSVGGDGANVLTF. The whole variable domain, remainder taken from reference TRBV9 and TRBJ2-6, is DSGVTQTPKHLITATGQRVTLRCSPRSGDLSVYWYQQSLDQGLQFLIQYYNGEERAKGNILERFSAQQFPDLHSELNLSSLELGDSALYFCASSVGGDGANVLTFGAGSRLTVL.

This clonotype was seen a handful of times. The CDR3 DNA reads as TGTGCCAGCAGCACACAGGGGAAGCAACACAATGAGCAGTTCTTC. Translated, it gives CASSTQGKQHNEQFF. V and J are TRBV28 and TRBJ2-1, with TRBD1 identical over 7 bases. The V and J ends lost 6 bases and 5 bases, in that order; junction bases with no gene match: 10. The CDR3 runs 15 residues. Germline lookup yields CDR1 MDHEN and CDR2 SYDVKM.

The V gene is TRBV2, the J gene TRBJ2-7; 7 positions agree with TRBD1. V lost 4 bases and J lost 2; bases outside the gene matches: 2. The CDR3 is 13 residues long. Germline-derived CDR1 and CDR2 are SNHLY and FYNNEI. DNA of the CDR3: TGTGCCAGCAGTGTGCAGGGGGCCTACGAGCAGTACTTC. Protein sequence: CASSVQGAYEQYF.

This clonotype was detected only a few times. The V call is TRBV20-1, the J call TRBJ2-5; 7 bases are shared with TRBD2. The germline gives CDR1 DFQATT, CDR2 SNEGSKA (reference sequence). Trimming at V came to 5 bases and at J to 2 bases, leaving 11 bases not matched to a gene. This CDR3 is built from 15 residues. CDR3 residues: CSAPLPGTTQETQYF. The CDR3 DNA follows: TGCAGTGCTCCTCTCCCGGGGACTACGCAAGAGACCCAGTACTTC.

The chain recombines TRBV25-1 with TRBJ1-6; D unclear. Germline V gene data show CDR1 as MGHDK and CDR2 as SYGVNS. This CDR3 comprises 16 residues. Trimming stripped 2 bases from V and 3 bases from J, with 11 bases between. CDR3 nucleotides: TGTGCCAGCAGTGAACGGGAGGTTTTCTATAATTCACCCCTCCACTTT. Encoded protein: CASSEREVFYNSPLHF. Full variable domain (remainder filled in from reference TRBV25-1 and TRBJ1-6): EADIYQTPRYLVIGTGKKITLECSQTMGHDKMYWYQQDPGMELHLIHYSYGVNSTEKGDLSSESTVSRIRTEHFPLTLESARPSHTSQYLCASSEREVFYNSPLHFGNGTRLTVT.

The chain joins TRBV12-3 or TRBV12-4 to TRBJ2-5; 9 bases line up with TRBD2. The CDR3 extends over 14 amino acids. V was clipped by 6 bases and J by 4 bases; unmatched bases: 6. CDR3 in amino acids: CASSTGLALETQYF. The CDR3 DNA is TGTGCCAGCAGCACTGGACTAGCGCTAGAGACCCAGTACTTC.

The genes are TRBV15 and TRBJ2-7; D may match TRBD1 or TRBD2 (5 bases each). V gave up 1 base and J gave up 6 bases, with 13 bases separating them. The germline V gene encodes CDR1 LNHNV and CDR2 YYDKDF (reference sequence). This CDR3 contains 14 residues. DNA of the CDR3: TGTGCCACCAGCAGAGGAGGTTTGGGGACCGAGCAGTACTTC. It codes for CATSRGGLGTEQYF.

This clonotype was observed a handful of times. The genes are TRBV29-1 and TRBJ1-5; 11 nucleotides align to TRBD1. CDR1 is SQVTM, CDR2 ANQGSEA, per germline. Trimming cost V 5 bases and J 4 bases; bases outside gene matches: 4. This CDR3 contains 14 residues. CDR3 sequence (DNA): TGCAGCGTTCCCGGGACAGGGGGAAATCAGCCCCAGCATTTT. As protein: CSVPGTGGNQPQHF.

The chain carries TRBV4-1 and TRBJ1-2; D remains unclear. This CDR3 is built from 13 residues. Trimming pared 0 bases from V and 4 bases from J, leaving 6 bases between. Germline-derived CDR1 and CDR2 are MGHRA and YSYEKL. CDR3 amino acids: CASSQESIYGYTF. The CDR3, as DNA: TGCGCCAGCAGCCAAGAATCCATCTATGGCTACACCTTC.

This clonotype was observed a few times. The V gene is TRBV27, the J gene TRBJ2-7, with 10 bases aligning to TRBD2. CDR3 size: 17 residues. The V gene's germline CDR1 is MNHEY and CDR2 SMNVEV (reference sequence). The ends lost 0 bases at V and 3 bases at J; junction bases unmatched: 8. CDR3 sequence reads: CASSLSGLAPSFYEQYF. For the CDR3, the DNA is TGTGCCAGCAGTTTATCGGGACTAGCGCCCTCATTCTACGAGCAGTACTTC.